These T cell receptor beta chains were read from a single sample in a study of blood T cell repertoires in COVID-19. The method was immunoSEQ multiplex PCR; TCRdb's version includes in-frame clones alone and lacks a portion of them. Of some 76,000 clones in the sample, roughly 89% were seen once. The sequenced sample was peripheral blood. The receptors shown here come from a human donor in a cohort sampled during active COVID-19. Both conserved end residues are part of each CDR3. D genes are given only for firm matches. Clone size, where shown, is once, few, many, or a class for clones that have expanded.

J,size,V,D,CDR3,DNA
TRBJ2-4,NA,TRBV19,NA,CASSINRDADQYF,TGTGCCAGTAGTATCAATCGGGATGCGGATCAGTACTTC
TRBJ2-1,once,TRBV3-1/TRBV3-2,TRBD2,CASSPSAGGNYNEQFF,TGTGCCAGCAGCCCGTCGGCGGGGGGCAACTACAATGAGCAGTTCTTC
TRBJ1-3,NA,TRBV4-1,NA,CASSQQGSSGNTIYF,TGCGCCAGCAGCCAGCAGGGGTCCTCTGGAAACACCATATATTTT
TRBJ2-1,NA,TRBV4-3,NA,CAPPSEVVYNEQFF,TGCGCCCCCCCCAGTGAGGTAGTCTACAATGAGCAGTTCTTC
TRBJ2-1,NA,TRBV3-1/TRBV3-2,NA,CASSQEYSEQFF,TGTGCCAGCAGCCAAGAGTATAGCGAGCAGTTCTTC
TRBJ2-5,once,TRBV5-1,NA,CASSLPGETQYF,TGCGCCAGCAGCCTTCCGGGGGAGACCCAGTACTTC
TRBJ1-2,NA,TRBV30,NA,CAWASGSKDGYTF,TGTGCCTGGGCATCAGGTTCGAAAGATGGCTACACCTTC
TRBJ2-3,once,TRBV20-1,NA,CSASPTRRVSVSTDTQYF,TGCAGTGCTAGTCCCACCCGGCGGGTTTCTGTGAGCACAGATACGCAGTATTTT
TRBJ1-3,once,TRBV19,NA,CASSAAIEETGNTIYF,TGTGCCAGTAGTGCCGCTATCGAAGAGACTGGAAACACCATATATTTT
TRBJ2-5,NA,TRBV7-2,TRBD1,CASSLVGQGARETQYF,TGTGCCAGCAGCTTAGTTGGACAGGGGGCGCGGGAGACCCAGTACTTC
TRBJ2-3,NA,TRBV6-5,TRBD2,CASSYSIAGGPVAQYF,TGTGCCAGCAGTTACTCGATAGCGGGGGGTCCTGTTGCGCAGTATTTT
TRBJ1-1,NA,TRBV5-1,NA,CASSLARGDTEAFF,TGCGCCAGCAGCTTGGCCCGGGGAGACACTGAAGCTTTCTTT
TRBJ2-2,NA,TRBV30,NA,CAWSPPDRHGELFF,TGTGCCTGGAGTCCACCCGACAGGCACGGGGAGCTGTTTTTT
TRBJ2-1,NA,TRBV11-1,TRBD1,CASSKTTTGSWSEQFF,TGTGCCAGCAGCAAAACCACGACAGGGTCTTGGAGTGAGCAGTTCTTC
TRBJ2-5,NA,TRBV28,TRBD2,CASNGGGYQETQYF,TGTGCCAGCAATGGGGGGGGGTACCAAGAGACCCAGTACTTC
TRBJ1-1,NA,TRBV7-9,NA,CASNRQVENTEAFF,TGTGCCAGCAACCGACAGGTAGAGAACACTGAAGCTTTCTTT
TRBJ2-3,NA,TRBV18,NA,CASSPRTDTSTDTQYF,TGTGCCAGCTCACCGAGGACTGATACTAGCACAGATACGCAGTATTTT
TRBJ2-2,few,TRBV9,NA,CASGSDTGELFF,TGTGCCAGCGGTTCGGACACCGGGGAGCTGTTTTTT
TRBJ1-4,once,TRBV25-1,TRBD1,CASSRQGLNEKLFF,TGTGCCAGCAGCCGACAGGGGCTTAATGAAAAACTGTTTTTT
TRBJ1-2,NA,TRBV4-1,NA,CASSQEGRGGYGYTF,TGCGCCAGCAGCCAAGAGGGAAGGGGCGGATATGGCTACACCTTC
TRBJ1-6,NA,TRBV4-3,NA,CASSQAPADRLGISPLHF,TGCGCCAGCAGCCAAGCCCCTGCAGACAGGTTGGGCATTTCACCCCTCCACTTT
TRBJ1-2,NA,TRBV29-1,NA,CSVEDGTGSTYGYTF,TGCAGCGTTGAAGATGGCACAGGGTCAACCTATGGCTACACCTTC
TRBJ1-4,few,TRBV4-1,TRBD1,CASSQEGSRGPEKLFF,TGCGCCAGCAGCCAAGAAGGAAGCAGGGGGCCTGAAAAACTGTTTTTT
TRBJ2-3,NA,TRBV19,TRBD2,CASSIPGGPPGTSGGTSTDTQYF,TGTGCCAGTAGTATACCAGGGGGCCCCCCCGGGACTAGCGGGGGGACTAGCACAGATACGCAGTATTTT
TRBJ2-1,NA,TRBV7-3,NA,CASSPGNVDEQFF,TGTGCCAGCAGCCCGGGGAATGTTGATGAGCAGTTCTTC
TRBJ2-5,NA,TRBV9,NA,CASSAHGGGPQETQYF,TGTGCCAGCAGCGCCCACGGTGGGGGCCCCCAGGAGACCCAGTACTTC
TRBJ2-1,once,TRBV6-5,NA,CASRHLPYNEQFF,TGTGCCAGCAGACATCTTCCCTACAATGAGCAGTTCTTC
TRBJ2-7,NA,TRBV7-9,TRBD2,CASSPWRGGSDEQYF,TGTGCCAGCAGCCCCTGGCGGGGGGGCAGCGACGAGCAGTACTTC
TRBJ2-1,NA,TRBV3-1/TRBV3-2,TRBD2,CASSHRGGGGTTYNEQFF,TGTGCCAGCAGCCACCGGGGGGGCGGGGGAACAACCTACAATGAGCAGTTCTTC
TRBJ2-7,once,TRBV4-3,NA,CASSPGGISEQYF,TGCGCCAGCAGCCCCGGGGGAATAAGCGAGCAGTACTTC
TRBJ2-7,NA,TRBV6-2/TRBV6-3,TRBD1,CASSYSGTVTYEQYF,TGTGCCAGCAGTTACTCCGGGACAGTAACCTACGAGCAGTACTTC
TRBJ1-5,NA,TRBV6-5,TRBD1,CASTPTGNSNQPQHF,TGTGCCAGCACCCCGACAGGGAATAGCAATCAGCCCCAGCATTTT
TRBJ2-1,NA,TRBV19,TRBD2,CASSGGEHYNEQFF,TGTGCCAGTAGCGGGGGGGAACACTACAATGAGCAGTTCTTC
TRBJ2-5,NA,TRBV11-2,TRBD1,CASSPGTAQETQYF,TGTGCCAGCAGCCCCGGGACAGCTCAAGAGACCCAGTACTTC
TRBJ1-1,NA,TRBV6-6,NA,CASRYITVNTEAFF,TGTGCCAGCAGATATATCACAGTGAACACTGAAGCTTTCTTT
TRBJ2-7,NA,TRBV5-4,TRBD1,CASSRDRGGEQYF,TGTGCCAGCAGCCGGGACAGGGGGGGAGAGCAGTACTTC
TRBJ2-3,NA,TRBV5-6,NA,CASSLAVGGRSTDTQYF,TGTGCCAGCAGCTTGGCCGTTGGGGGCCGATCCACAGATACGCAGTATTTT
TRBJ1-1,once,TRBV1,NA,CTSSQGPRGNRGTEAFF,TGCACCAGCAGCCAAGGACCCAGGGGGAATCGAGGCACTGAAGCTTTCTTT
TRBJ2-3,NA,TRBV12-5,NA,CASLRGDISTDTQYF,TGTGCTAGTCTTCGGGGGGACATAAGCACAGATACGCAGTATTTT
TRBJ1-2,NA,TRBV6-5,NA,CASSYGGIDGYTF,TGTGCCAGCAGTTACGGAGGGATTGATGGCTACACCTTC
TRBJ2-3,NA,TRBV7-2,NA,CASSLVASERTDTQYF,TGTGCCAGCAGCTTAGTGGCTAGCGAACGCACAGATACGCAGTATTTT
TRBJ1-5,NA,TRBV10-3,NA,CAISRDMAQPQHF,TGTGCCATCAGCCGGGACATGGCCCAGCCCCAGCATTTT
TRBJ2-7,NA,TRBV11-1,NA,CASSLRDFSYEQYF,TGTGCCAGCAGCCTCCGGGACTTCTCCTACGAGCAGTACTTC
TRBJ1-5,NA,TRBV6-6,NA,CASSAQGINQPQHF,TGTGCCAGCAGTGCTCAGGGCATCAATCAGCCCCAGCATTTT
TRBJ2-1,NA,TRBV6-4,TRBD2,CASSYTGLAGYNEQFF,TGTGCCAGCAGCTACACGGGACTAGCTGGCTACAATGAGCAGTTCTTC